One sample yielded the 20 T cell receptor beta chains listed below, sequenced in a study of cytomegalovirus exposure and HLA in healthy donors. The PCR used 60 Vbeta and 13 Jbeta primers. The protocol was immunoSEQ multiplex PCR, while the TCRdb copy is restricted to in-frame clones and leaves out a portion. The sample records about 160,000 clones, roughly 77% being singletons. Specimen: PBMCs. The receptors here all came from a human donor in good health.

The chain combines TRBV30 with TRBJ1-2; a possible D gene is TRBD1 (6 bases). V was trimmed by 0 bases and J by 10 bases, leaving 18 bases between them. Germline CDR1 GTSNPN, CDR2 SVGIG (reference sequence). The CDR3 has 14 amino acids. CDR3 sequence (DNA): TGTGCCTGGAGTGTTGCCCCCGACGCAGGGGACTACACCTTC. It codes for CAWSVAPDAGDYTF.

The chain employs TRBV5-1 and TRBJ2-7; 8 bases agree with TRBD2. Germline loops: CDR1 SGHRS, CDR2 YFSETQ. J gave up 2 bases and V 6 bases, and 19 bases lay outside the gene matches. The CDR3 has 18 amino acids. The CDR3 DNA reads as TGCGCCAGCACCACCGGGGGGGCGGGAGGCCGACAGCCCTACGAGCAGTACTTC. Encoded protein: CASTTGGAGGRQPYEQYF.

This chain uses TRBV19 with TRBJ1-3; no clear D. Germline CDR1 is LNHDA and CDR2 is SQIVND (reference sequence). Between the trimmed V and J ends, which lost 1 base and 0 bases, there was a span of 13 bases. This CDR3 contains 17 residues. This chain's CDR3 is CASSIGPSPSSGNTIYF. The CDR3 nucleotides read TGTGCCAGTAGTATAGGCCCAAGCCCGAGCTCTGGAAACACCATATATTTT.

The chain links TRBV5-1 to TRBJ2-2; 8 bases fit TRBD1. The CDR3 contains 19 residues. The V and J ends lost 4 bases and 3 bases, in that order; junction bases with no gene match: 17. Germline V gene data show CDR1 as SGHRS and CDR2 as YFSETQ. CDR3 residues: CASSLLITGGLSDTGELFF. Written as DNA, the CDR3 is TGCGCCAGCAGCCTTCTAATAACAGGGGGTTTATCGGACACCGGGGAGCTGTTTTTT.

This chain links TRBV5-1 with TRBJ2-3; tentatively, D is TRBD1 (6 bases). The CDR3 has 15 residues. Germline V gene sequence: CDR1 SGHRS, CDR2 YFSETQ. The ends were cut back, 2 bases at V and 0 bases at J, with 10 bases in the middle. The CDR3 DNA reads as TGCGCCAGCAGCTTAGGGGGTCTAAGCACAGATACGCAGTATTTT. It encodes CASSLGGLSTDTQYF.

The chain uses TRBV12-5 and TRBJ2-7; D is undetermined. Germline lookup yields CDR1 LGHNT and CDR2 FRNRAP. V lost 0 bases to trimming and J lost 5 bases, with 23 bases between them. The CDR3 length is 18 residues. The CDR3, as DNA: TGTGCTAGTGGTTTGGTACCGCTGGTATCTACGCCTCGGGACGAGCAGTACTTC. This sequence encodes CASGLVPLVSTPRDEQYF.

The rearrangement links TRBV4-1 to TRBJ1-2; unclear D gene. Germline CDR1 reads MGHRA; CDR2 reads YSYEKL. The CDR3 is made up of 16 amino acids. Trimming pared 2 bases from V and 4 bases from J, leaving 17 bases between. The CDR3, as DNA: TGCGCCAGCAGCCAAAGTCTCTCAGGTTTGAGCTATGGCTACACCTTC. It yields the protein CASSQSLSGLSYGYTF.

The gene calls are TRBV5-4 and TRBJ2-1, with 7 bases identical to TRBD2. Germline lookup yields CDR1 SGHNT and CDR2 YYREEE (reference sequence). The CDR3 runs 13 residues. Trimming cost V 4 bases and J 7 bases; bases outside gene matches: 5. DNA for the CDR3: TGTGCCAGCAGCGGGGGGGTGGAGAATGAGCAGTTCTTC. This gives the protein CASSGGVENEQFF. Full variable domain (outside the CDR3, taken from reference TRBV5-4 and TRBJ2-1): ETGVTQSPTHLIKTRGQQVTLRCSSQSGHNTVSWYQQALGQGPQFIFQYYREEENGRGNFPPRFSGLQFPNYSSELNVNALELDDSALYLCASSGGVENEQFFGPGTRLTVL.

The sample holds one count of this clone. V gene TRBV29-1 combines with J gene TRBJ2-3; 12 bases map to TRBD2. The CDR3 contains 16 residues. Germline loops: CDR1 SQVTM, CDR2 ANQGSEA. V lost 4 bases to trimming and J lost 3 bases; unmatched junction nucleotides: 8. The CDR3 is CSVVSSGGAGTDTQYF. The CDR3, as DNA: TGCAGCGTTGTTTCTAGCGGGGGGGCCGGGACAGATACGCAGTATTTT.

This chain joins TRBV2 and TRBJ1-1; D is possibly TRBD1 (5 bases). CDR1 SNHLY and CDR2 FYNNEI come from the germline V gene. Trimming left V 6 bases short and J 2 bases short, with 13 bases between. The CDR3 has 14 amino acids. CDR3 protein: CASREGYGNTEAFF. In nucleotides, the CDR3 is TGTGCCAGCAGGGAGGGGTACGGAAACACTGAAGCTTTCTTT.

In its sample, this clone was seen a few times. The gene calls are TRBV7-2 and TRBJ2-5; 7 bases fit TRBD2. J lost 2 bases, V lost 2 bases, and 2 bases had no gene match. The CDR3 totals 14 residues. Germline V gene lookup returns CDR1 SGHTA and CDR2 FQGNSA. CDR3 in DNA: TGTGCCAGCAGCTTACAAGCGGGGCAAGAGACCCAGTACTTC. As protein: CASSLQAGQETQYF.

This clone was detected only once. The chain couples TRBV4-2 to TRBJ2-7, with 8 nucleotides matching TRBD2. Germline CDR1 LGHNA, CDR2 YNFKEQ. The CDR3 is 14 residues long. V lost 10 bases, J lost 2 bases, and 10 bases stayed unmatched. CDR3 amino acids: CATLSGEEPYEQYF. The CDR3 nucleotides are TGTGCCACCCTTAGCGGGGAAGAGCCCTACGAGCAGTACTTC.

J is TRBJ1-4 and V is TRBV7-8; D uncertain. The CDR3 has 14 amino acids. Per the germline V gene, CDR1 is SGHVS and CDR2 is FQNEAQ. Trimming left V 1 base short and J 5 bases short, with 8 bases between. The CDR3 sequence is CASSLVGLNEKLFF. The CDR3 DNA follows: TGTGCCAGCAGCTTAGTTGGTCTAAATGAAAAACTGTTTTTT.

This chain connects TRBV14 to TRBJ2-2, with no clear D. Trimming cost V 4 bases and J 1 base, with 10 bases left between them. Germline V gene data show CDR1 as SGHDN and CDR2 as FVKESK. The CDR3 has 15 amino acids. The CDR3 here is CASSPSPGNTGELFF. The CDR3 bases are TGTGCCAGCAGCCCATCCCCGGGGAACACCGGGGAGCTGTTTTTT.

V is TRBV6-1 and J is TRBJ1-2; 7 nucleotides line up with TRBD1. This CDR3 has 15 amino acids. Germline V gives CDR1 MNHNS, CDR2 SASEGT. J was trimmed by 5 bases and V by 1 base; bases with no gene match: 7. In DNA form, the CDR3 reads TGTGCCAGCAGTGAAGGATCCGGGACAGAATATGGCTACACCTTC. This translates into CASSEGSGTEYGYTF.

Turning to this clone: A junction end diverges from the germline sequence, so it may reflect a read error. The chain carries TRBV16 and TRBJ1-1, with TRBD1 identical over 9 bases. CDR1 and CDR2 (germline): KGHSY, FQNENV. This CDR3 spans 15 amino acids. DNA for the CDR3: TGTGTCAGCAGCCAAGAGGACAGGGGAGACACTGAAGCTTTCTTT. It encodes CVSSQEDRGDTEAFF.

This chain connects TRBV30 to TRBJ1-3; 9 positions match TRBD1. Germline-derived CDR1 and CDR2 are GTSNPN and SVGIG (reference sequence). J gave up 8 bases and V 6 bases, and 14 bases lay outside the gene matches. The CDR3 sequence is 15 residues long. CDR3 protein: CACQPAGQGGDTIYF. The CDR3 bases are TGTGCCTGTCAGCCTGCGGGACAGGGTGGGGACACCATATATTTT. Looking up the rest from reference TRBV30 and TRBJ1-3 gives the full variable domain: SQTIHQWPATLVQPVGSPLSLECTVEGTSNPNLYWYRQAAGRGLQLLFYSVGIGQISSEVPQNLSASRPQDRQFILSSKKLLLSDSGFYLCACQPAGQGGDTIYFGEGSWLTVV.

V gene TRBV2 combines with J gene TRBJ1-5; D is unclear. The V and J ends lost 6 bases and 1 base respectively, with 16 bases between them. Germline loops: CDR1 SNHLY, CDR2 FYNNEI. The CDR3 loop spans 16 amino acids. CDR3 sequence: CASSDDTTESNQPQHF. DNA of the CDR3: TGTGCCAGCAGCGACGACACAACTGAGAGCAATCAGCCCCAGCATTTT.

This sequence joins TRBV19 and TRBJ1-2; D uncertain. The CDR3 runs to 12 residues. V gave up 7 bases and J gave up 8 bases, with 14 bases separating them. Germline lookup yields CDR1 LNHDA and CDR2 SQIVND (reference sequence). CDR3 DNA: TGTGCCAGTAATGACCCTGCGGGAGGCTACACCTTC. Its translation is CASNDPAGGYTF.

V usage is TRBV4-1 and J usage is TRBJ1-2; 7 positions agree with TRBD1. This CDR3 has 15 residues. Germline CDR1 reads MGHRA; CDR2 reads YSYEKL. Trimming cost V 1 base and J 5 bases; bases outside gene matches: 7. The CDR3 DNA is TGCGCCAGCAGCCAAGTATCCGAGGGGGCTTATGGCTACACCTTC. Translation: CASSQVSEGAYGYTF.